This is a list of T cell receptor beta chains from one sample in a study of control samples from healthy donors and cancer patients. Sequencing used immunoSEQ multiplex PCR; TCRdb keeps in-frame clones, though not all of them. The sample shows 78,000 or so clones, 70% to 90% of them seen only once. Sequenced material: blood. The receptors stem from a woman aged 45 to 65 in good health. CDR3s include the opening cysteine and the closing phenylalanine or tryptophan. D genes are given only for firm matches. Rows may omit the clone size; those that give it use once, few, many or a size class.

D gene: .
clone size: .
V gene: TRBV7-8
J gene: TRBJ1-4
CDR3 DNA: TGTGCCAGCAGCTTGCCCGACGGGGGGCCCGACATTACTAATGAAAAACTGTTTTTT
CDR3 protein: CASSLPDGGPDITNEKLFF

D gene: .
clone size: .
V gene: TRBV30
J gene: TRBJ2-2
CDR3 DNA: TGTGCCAGAAAGGGTGTTTGGAACACCGGGGAGCTGTTTTTT
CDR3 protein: CARKGVWNTGELFF

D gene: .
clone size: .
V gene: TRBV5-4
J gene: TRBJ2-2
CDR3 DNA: TGTGCCAGCAGCTCCAGGAACACCGGGGAGCTGTTTTTT
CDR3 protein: CASSSRNTGELFF

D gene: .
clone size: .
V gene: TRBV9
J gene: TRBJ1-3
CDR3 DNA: TGTGCCAGCAGCCCCCGGGGTGGGAACTCTGGAAACACCATATATTTT
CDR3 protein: CASSPRGGNSGNTIYF

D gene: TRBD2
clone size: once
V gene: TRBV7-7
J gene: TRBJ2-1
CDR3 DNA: TGTGCCAGCAGCCCTGCTAGCGGGGGTTACAATGAGCAGTTCTTC
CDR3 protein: CASSPASGGYNEQFF

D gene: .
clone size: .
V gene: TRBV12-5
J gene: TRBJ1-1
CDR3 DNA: TGTGCTAGTGGTTTGGCAGGGGTGAACACTGAAGCTTTCTTT
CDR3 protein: CASGLAGVNTEAFF

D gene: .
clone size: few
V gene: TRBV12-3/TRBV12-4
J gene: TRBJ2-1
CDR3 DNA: TGTGCCAGCAGTTTTACCGAGAAAGGTGAGCAGTTCTTC
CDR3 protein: CASSFTEKGEQFF

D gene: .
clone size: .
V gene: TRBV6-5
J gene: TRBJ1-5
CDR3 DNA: TGTGCCAGCAGAGACCTAGTGGACAATCAGCCCCAGCATTTT
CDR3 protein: CASRDLVDNQPQHF

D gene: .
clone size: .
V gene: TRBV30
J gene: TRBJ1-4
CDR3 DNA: TGTGCCTGGAGTAAAAGTGAAAAACTGTTTTTT
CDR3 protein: CAWSKSEKLFF

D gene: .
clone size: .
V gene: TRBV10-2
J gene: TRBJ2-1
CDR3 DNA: TGCGCCAGCAGTGAGGACAGGTTAGGTAATGAGCAGTTCTTC
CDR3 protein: CASSEDRLGNEQFF

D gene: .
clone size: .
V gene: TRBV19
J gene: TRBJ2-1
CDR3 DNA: TGTGCCAGTAGGAGGACAGCCGATTTCGCCTACAATGAGCAGTTCTTC
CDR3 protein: CASRRTADFAYNEQFF

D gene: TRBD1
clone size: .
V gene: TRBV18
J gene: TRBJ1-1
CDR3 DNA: TGTGCCAGCTCACCATGGACAGGGAGCCCTGAAGCTTTCTTT
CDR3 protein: CASSPWTGSPEAFF

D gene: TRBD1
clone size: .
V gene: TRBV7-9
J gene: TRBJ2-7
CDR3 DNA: TGTGCCAGCAGCGTAACAGGGGTTTCCGAGCAGTACTTC
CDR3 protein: CASSVTGVSEQYF

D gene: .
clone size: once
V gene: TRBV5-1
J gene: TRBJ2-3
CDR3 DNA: TGCGCCAGCAGCTCTGGGACCCTCCCTTACACAGATACGCAGTATTTT
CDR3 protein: CASSSGTLPYTDTQYF

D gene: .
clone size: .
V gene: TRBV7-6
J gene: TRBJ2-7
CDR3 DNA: TGTGCCAGCAGTCAGACACCGGGACTCCTCTACGAGCAGTACTTC
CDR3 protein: CASSQTPGLLYEQYF

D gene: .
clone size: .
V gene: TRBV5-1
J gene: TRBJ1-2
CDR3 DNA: TGCGCCAGCAGCCGAGACGGAAACTATGGCTACACCTTC
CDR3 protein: CASSRDGNYGYTF

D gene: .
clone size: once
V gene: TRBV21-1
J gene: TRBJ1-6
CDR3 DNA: TGTGCCAGCAGCAAAGTTGCGGGGGATAATTCACCCCTCCACTTT
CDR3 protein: CASSKVAGDNSPLHF

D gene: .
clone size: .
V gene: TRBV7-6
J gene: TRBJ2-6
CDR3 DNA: TGTGCCAGCAGCTTAGGGAGCAGCTCTGGGGCCAACGTCCTGACTTTC
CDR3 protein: CASSLGSSSGANVLTF

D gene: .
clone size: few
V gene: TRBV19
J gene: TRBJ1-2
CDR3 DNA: TGTGCCAGTAGTATCTCATTGTTCTATGGCTACACCTTC
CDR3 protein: CASSISLFYGYTF

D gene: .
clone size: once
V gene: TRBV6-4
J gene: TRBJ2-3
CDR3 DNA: TGTGCCAGCAGTCTCTCTAGCACAGATACGCAGTATTTT
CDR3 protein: CASSLSSTDTQYF

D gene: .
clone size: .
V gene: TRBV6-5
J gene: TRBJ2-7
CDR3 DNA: TGTGCCATTTCTCGGGGATCTGCCTACGAGCAGTACTTC
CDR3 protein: CAISRGSAYEQYF

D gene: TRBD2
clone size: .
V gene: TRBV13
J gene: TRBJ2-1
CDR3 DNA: TGTGCCAGCACCCGGGGGGGCCTTAAAAATGAGCAGTTCTTC
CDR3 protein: CASTRGGLKNEQFF

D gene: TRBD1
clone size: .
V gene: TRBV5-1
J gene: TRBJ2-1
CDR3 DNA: TGCGCCAGCCTAAGGACAGGGGACAGTTTCAATGAGCAGTTCTTC
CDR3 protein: CASLRTGDSFNEQFF

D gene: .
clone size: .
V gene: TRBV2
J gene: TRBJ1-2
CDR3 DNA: TGTGCCGAAAGGGGGGGGTATGGCTACACCTTC
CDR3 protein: CAERGGYGYTF